The 13 T cell receptor beta chains in this list originate from one sample, sequenced in a study of T-cell reconstitution after alpha-beta-depleted transplantation in children. Preparation of the TCRbeta library used unique molecular identifiers. MiXCR was run by TCRdb on the PCR reads, yielding one entry per CDR3 protein. The table shows a few hundred thousand distinct CDR3 sequences, with about 45% occurring only once. Sequences were derived from PBMCs, sampled before TCRalphabeta/CD19-depleted stem cell transplant. The receptors here all came from a girl aged 2-10 years with aplastic anemia, due to receive a stem cell transplant.

This clonotype was recorded a few times. The chain links TRBV7-9 to TRBJ2-7, with 10 nucleotides matching TRBD2. The V segment lost 4 bases and the J segment 4 bases; nucleotides outside the gene matches: 13. CDR1 is SEHNR and CDR2 is FQNEAQ in the germline V gene (reference sequence). CDR3 length: 17 residues. This CDR3 is CASSSNGSSGSRYEQYF. CDR3 bases: TGTGCCAGCAGCTCTAACGGCTCTAGCGGGAGCCGATACGAGCAGTACTTC.

This chain links TRBV7-2 with TRBJ2-7, with TRBD1 identical over 7 bases. Trimming removed 4 bases from V and 4 bases from J; junction bases left unmatched: 7. CDR3 size: 14 residues. In germline, CDR1 is SGHTA, CDR2 FQGNSA. The CDR3 reads CASSSWTGDYEQYF. The DNA of the CDR3 is TGTGCCAGCAGCTCCTGGACAGGAGATTACGAGCAGTACTTC.

The chain combines TRBV12-3 or TRBV12-4 with TRBJ2-1; possibly TRBD1 for D (6 bases). Trimming took off 7 bases at V and 7 bases at J, with 11 bases between the two ends. There are 12 residues in the CDR3. CDR3 in DNA: TGTGCCAGCACGTCAACAGGGAATGAGCAGTTCTTC. The encoded protein is CASTSTGNEQFF.

This clonotype was counted only a few times. The J gene is TRBJ1-1, the V gene TRBV20-1; no clear D. CDR3 size: 10 residues. Trimming pared 4 bases from V and 2 bases from J, leaving 2 bases between. Looked up from germline, CDR1 is DFQATT and CDR2 is SNEGSKA (reference sequence). CDR3 nucleotides: TGCAGTGCTACAAACACTGAAGCTTTCTTT. Its translation is CSATNTEAFF.

The V and J genes are TRBV5-6 and TRBJ2-1; 13 bases match TRBD2. Germline V lookup: CDR1 SGHDT, CDR2 YYEEEE. V shed 7 bases, J shed 7 bases, and the junction held 23 bases outside the gene matches. The CDR3 runs 20 residues. In DNA, the CDR3 is TGTGCCAGCCAAGCGAAGGTACTAGCGGGAGGGCCGAGAGGGTGGAATGAGCAGTTCTTC. Protein sequence: CASQAKVLAGGPRGWNEQFF.

The chain couples TRBV20-1 to TRBJ2-5; no clear D gene. This CDR3 is 11 amino acids long. Trimming stripped 1 base from V and 5 bases from J, with 5 bases between. In germline, CDR1 is DFQATT, CDR2 SNEGSKA (reference sequence). The DNA for the CDR3 is TGCAGTGCTAGAGTTTTCGAGACCCAGTACTTC. This codes for CSARVFETQYF.

The chain is built from TRBV28 and TRBJ1-2; no clear D gene. The CDR3 totals 14 residues. The germline V and J ends were trimmed by 5 bases and 1 base, with 11 bases remaining between them. Looked up from germline, CDR1 is MDHEN and CDR2 is SYDVKM. CDR3 amino acids: CASSVEPYNYGYTF. CDR3 nucleotide sequence: TGTGCCAGCAGTGTAGAACCTTATAACTATGGCTACACCTTC.

The chain joins TRBV7-2 to TRBJ2-7, with 7 bases fitting TRBD2. Germline V gene lookup returns CDR1 SGHTA and CDR2 FQGNSA. The junction had 14 bases not matched to a gene; V was cut back by 1 base and J by 2 bases. CDR3 length: 18 residues. In DNA form, the CDR3 reads TGTGCCAGCAGCTTAGGGCGCTTTCTAGCGGATAGTCCCTACGAGCAGTACTTC. Its translation: CASSLGRFLADSPYEQYF.

This clonotype occurred a few times. This chain links TRBV20-1 with TRBJ1-2; no firm D call. The CDR3 spans 11 residues. Germline CDR1 and CDR2: DFQATT and SNEGSKA (reference sequence). V dropped 5 bases and J dropped 8 bases, with 12 bases sitting between them. The CDR3 reads CSAFARWGYTF. As DNA, the CDR3 is TGCAGTGCTTTCGCTCGGTGGGGCTACACCTTC.

The chain links TRBV28 to TRBJ2-7; possibly TRBD1 for D (8 bases). V lost 5 bases, J lost 6 bases, and 20 bases lay in between. The CDR3 length is 15 residues. Germline CDR1 and CDR2: MDHEN and SYDVKM. This chain's CDR3 is CASSPSQGGGSEQYF. The CDR3 DNA sequence: TGTGCCAGCAGTCCCTCACAGGGGGGGGGCTCCGAGCAGTACTTC.

This clonotype has ten or more counts. V usage is TRBV20-1 and J usage is TRBJ1-1; a weak D match, TRBD1 (5 bases). Germline V gene sequence: CDR1 DFQATT, CDR2 SNEGSKA (reference sequence). This CDR3 is built from 13 residues. V lost 6 bases and J 3 bases, leaving 14 bases between the germline ends. CDR3 DNA sequence: TGCAGTGCCGGAGGGGCAAGGGACACTGAAGCTTTCTTT. Its protein is CSAGGARDTEAFF.

This clonotype was recorded a few times. This chain connects TRBV28 to TRBJ2-2; 7 bases match TRBD1. J lost 6 bases, V lost 6 bases, and 13 bases had no gene match. This CDR3 region has 16 residues. Germline loops: CDR1 MDHEN, CDR2 SYDVKM. The CDR3 here is CASSPRTGRDAGELFF. The CDR3, as DNA: TGTGCCAGCAGCCCTAGGACAGGCCGGGATGCCGGGGAGCTGTTTTTT.

The chain combines TRBV18 with TRBJ2-5; 8 bases fit TRBD1. The CDR3 sequence is 18 residues long. CDR1 and CDR2 from the germline V gene are KGHSH and LQKENI. J lost 4 bases, V lost 3 bases, and 16 bases had no gene match. The CDR3 nucleotides are TGTGCCAGCTCACCGCGAGGGCAAGTCCCCACAGGGGGAGAGACCCAGTACTTC. Translated: CASSPRGQVPTGGETQYF.